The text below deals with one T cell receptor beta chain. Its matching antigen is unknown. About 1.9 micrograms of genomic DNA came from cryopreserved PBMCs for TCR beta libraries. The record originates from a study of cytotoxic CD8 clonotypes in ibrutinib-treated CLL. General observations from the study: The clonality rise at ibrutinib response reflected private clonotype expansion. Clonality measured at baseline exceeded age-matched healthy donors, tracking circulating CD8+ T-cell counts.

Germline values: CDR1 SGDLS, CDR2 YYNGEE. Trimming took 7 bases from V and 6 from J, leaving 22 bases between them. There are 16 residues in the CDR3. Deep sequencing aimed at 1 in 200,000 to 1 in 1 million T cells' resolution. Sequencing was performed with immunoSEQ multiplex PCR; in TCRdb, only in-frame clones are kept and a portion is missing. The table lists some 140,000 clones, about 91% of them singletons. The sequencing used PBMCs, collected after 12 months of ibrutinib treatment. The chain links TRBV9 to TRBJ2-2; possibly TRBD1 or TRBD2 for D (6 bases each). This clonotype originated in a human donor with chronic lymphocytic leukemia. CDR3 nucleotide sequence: TGTGCCAGCGGACAGCCTCTGGGGACGGGAGCCGGGGAGCTGTTTTTT. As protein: CASGQPLGTGAGELFF.